Listed here is a single T cell receptor beta chain. This specimen comes from a study of blood T cell repertoires in COVID-19. At the level of the study: Italy, Spain and the United States were the sources of the convalescent and acute COVID-19 samples.

Authors' analysis steps: Counts of nucleated cells, estimated from reference gene primer amplification, were obtained. The repertoire was sequenced with immunoSEQ multiplex PCR; TCRdb's copy has only in-frame clones and lacks some. That table supplies the V and J calls and clone size; D and trimming were determined from the DNA. Of 65,000 to 90,000 clones in the sample, about 82% were seen once. What was sequenced was peripheral blood. The TCR comes from a woman aged 80 or over in a cohort sampled during active or convalescent COVID-19.

The CDR3 reads CASSQTGWGAEAFF. CDR3 coding DNA: TGCGCCAGCAGCCAAACAGGGTGGGGCGCTGAAGCTTTCTTT. The chain recombines TRBV5-1 with TRBJ1-1; tentative D call: TRBD1 (6 bases). The V end lost 4 bases, the J end lost 6 bases, and 16 bases lay between the germline ends. Germline loops: CDR1 SGHRS, CDR2 YFSETQ. The CDR3 has 14 amino acids.